This is a list of T cell receptor beta chains from one sample in a study of identical twins. In TCRdb, the 5' RACE reads were re-called with MiXCR into one record per CDR3 protein. The sample contains about 690,000 distinct CDR3 sequences, 5.5% to 6.5% of which appear only once. Sample: naive T cells sorted from blood. Receptor source: a man aged 18 to 30 in good health. Both conserved end residues are part of each CDR3. Each record gives: J gene, V gene, clone size, D gene, CDR3 DNA, CDR3 protein. The D gene is left open where the match is weak. The listing skips clone size in some rows; elsewhere it reads once, few, many or a size class.

J gene: TRBJ2-1
V gene: TRBV12-3/TRBV12-4
clone size: few
D gene: NA
CDR3 DNA: TGTGCCAGCATCCGGCCCGGCCTCTACAATGAGCAGTTCTTC
CDR3 protein: CASIRPGLYNEQFF

J gene: TRBJ2-3
V gene: TRBV12-3/TRBV12-4
clone size: NA
D gene: TRBD2
CDR3 DNA: TGTGCCAGCAGTCGGACGACTAGCGGCACAGATACGCAGTATTTT
CDR3 protein: CASSRTTSGTDTQYF

J gene: TRBJ2-3
V gene: TRBV10-3
clone size: NA
D gene: NA
CDR3 DNA: TGTGCCATAAAGGAAGGTGACACAGATACGCAGTATTTT
CDR3 protein: CAIKEGDTDTQYF

J gene: TRBJ1-5
V gene: TRBV12-3/TRBV12-4
clone size: NA
D gene: NA
CDR3 DNA: TGTGCCAGCATCATGGCCCCAGGGGGCAATCAGCCCCAGCATTTT
CDR3 protein: CASIMAPGGNQPQHF

J gene: TRBJ1-5
V gene: TRBV20-1
clone size: few
D gene: TRBD1
CDR3 DNA: TGCAGTGCTAGAGAAAGGGAGACAGGGGTCGATCAGCCCCAGCATTTT
CDR3 protein: CSARERETGVDQPQHF

J gene: TRBJ2-3
V gene: TRBV5-1
clone size: many
D gene: TRBD2
CDR3 DNA: TGCGCCAGCACTAGCGGGAACGCAGATACGCAGTATTTT
CDR3 protein: CASTSGNADTQYF

J gene: TRBJ2-7
V gene: TRBV28
clone size: few
D gene: TRBD1
CDR3 DNA: TGTGCCAGCAGTTCCCAGGGGGCCCCTGACTACGAGCAGTACTTC
CDR3 protein: CASSSQGAPDYEQYF

J gene: TRBJ1-4
V gene: TRBV5-1
clone size: few
D gene: TRBD1
CDR3 DNA: TGCGCCAGCAGGACAGGGGGCGTAGGTAATGAAAAACTGTTTTTT
CDR3 protein: CASRTGGVGNEKLFF

J gene: TRBJ2-1
V gene: TRBV29-1
clone size: many
D gene: TRBD1
CDR3 DNA: TGCAGCGTTGCCCCACAGGGGAGCTCCTACAATGAGCAGTTCTTC
CDR3 protein: CSVAPQGSSYNEQFF

J gene: TRBJ2-1
V gene: TRBV2
clone size: many
D gene: TRBD2
CDR3 DNA: TGTGCCAGCGGGAGGGTTTACAATGAGCAGTTCTTC
CDR3 protein: CASGRVYNEQFF

J gene: TRBJ2-1
V gene: TRBV20-1
clone size: few
D gene: TRBD2
CDR3 DNA: TGCAGTGCCACTGATAGCGGGAGTCTCTCCTACAATGAGCAGTTCTTC
CDR3 protein: CSATDSGSLSYNEQFF

J gene: TRBJ2-2
V gene: TRBV29-1
clone size: NA
D gene: NA
CDR3 DNA: TGCAGCGTTGTTCCGGGGGCGCTACCCGGGGAGCTGTTTTTT
CDR3 protein: CSVVPGALPGELFF

J gene: TRBJ2-7
V gene: TRBV6-2/TRBV6-3
clone size: many
D gene: TRBD1
CDR3 DNA: TGTGCCAGCAGTTCCCTGAAGGGGGCCTCCTACGAGCAGTACTTC
CDR3 protein: CASSSLKGASYEQYF

J gene: TRBJ2-3
V gene: TRBV5-6
clone size: many
D gene: TRBD2
CDR3 DNA: TGTGCCAGCAGCTCCAATGGTGGACTAGCTACAGATACGCAGTATTTT
CDR3 protein: CASSSNGGLATDTQYF

J gene: TRBJ1-1
V gene: TRBV24-1
clone size: many
D gene: TRBD1
CDR3 DNA: TGTGCCACTAAGGGACAGGGTGACACTGAAGCTTTCTTT
CDR3 protein: CATKGQGDTEAFF

J gene: TRBJ2-7
V gene: TRBV6-1
clone size: few
D gene: NA
CDR3 DNA: TGTGCCAGCGGCCCACAGGAATTTGCCGAGCAGTACTTC
CDR3 protein: CASGPQEFAEQYF

J gene: TRBJ2-2
V gene: TRBV12-3/TRBV12-4
clone size: few
D gene: TRBD2
CDR3 DNA: TGTGCCAGCAGTTTAGTAAGACTCGGGGGGGCCACCGGGGAGCTGTTTTTT
CDR3 protein: CASSLVRLGGATGELFF

J gene: TRBJ2-1
V gene: TRBV20-1
clone size: many
D gene: NA
CDR3 DNA: TGCAGTGCTAGAGATCGGTATAAATATGAGCAGTTCTTC
CDR3 protein: CSARDRYKYEQFF

J gene: TRBJ2-1
V gene: TRBV6-5
clone size: few
D gene: NA
CDR3 DNA: TGTGCCAGCATGGGGTGGAATGAGCAGTTCTTC
CDR3 protein: CASMGWNEQFF

J gene: TRBJ2-1
V gene: TRBV11-2
clone size: few
D gene: NA
CDR3 DNA: TGTGCCAGCAGGTGGAGCTTTGGGGACAATGAGCAGTTCTTC
CDR3 protein: CASRWSFGDNEQFF

J gene: TRBJ1-3
V gene: TRBV12-3/TRBV12-4
clone size: few
D gene: NA
CDR3 DNA: TGTGCCAGCACTAGGGTTGGTGGCATTGGAAACACCATATATTTT
CDR3 protein: CASTRVGGIGNTIYF

J gene: TRBJ2-3
V gene: TRBV4-3
clone size: few
D gene: TRBD2
CDR3 DNA: TGCGCCAGCAGCCCTGCCCTAGCGGGAGCCACAGATACGCAGTATTTT
CDR3 protein: CASSPALAGATDTQYF

J gene: TRBJ2-6
V gene: TRBV7-9
clone size: few
D gene: TRBD2
CDR3 DNA: TGTGCCAGCAGGGCTAGCGGGACTGGGGCCAACGTCCTGACTTTC
CDR3 protein: CASRASGTGANVLTF

J gene: TRBJ2-3
V gene: TRBV10-3
clone size: few
D gene: NA
CDR3 DNA: TGTGCCATATTAGCGGAGAGCACAGATACGCAGTATTTT
CDR3 protein: CAILAESTDTQYF

J gene: TRBJ2-3
V gene: TRBV9
clone size: NA
D gene: NA
CDR3 DNA: TGTGCCAGCAGCGATAGAAGTGGCTCAGATACGCAGTATTTT
CDR3 protein: CASSDRSGSDTQYF

J gene: TRBJ1-1
V gene: TRBV3-1
clone size: NA
D gene: NA
CDR3 DNA: TGTGCCAGCAGCCGGGCAGGGGCGAACACTGAAGCTTTCTTT
CDR3 protein: CASSRAGANTEAFF

J gene: TRBJ2-5
V gene: TRBV24-1
clone size: NA
D gene: NA
CDR3 DNA: TGTGCCACCAGTGATTTTGATCGAGGAGGTCGAGGGACCCAGTACTTC
CDR3 protein: CATSDFDRGGRGTQYF

J gene: TRBJ2-3
V gene: TRBV7-2
clone size: many
D gene: NA
CDR3 DNA: TGTGCCAGCAGCTTAGTTATGGGTCTAAGCACAGATACGCAGTATTTT
CDR3 protein: CASSLVMGLSTDTQYF

J gene: TRBJ2-5
V gene: TRBV7-7
clone size: NA
D gene: TRBD1
CDR3 DNA: TGTGCCAGCAGCTTAGGGTCAGGGGGCGCGGTGGAGACCCAGTACTTC
CDR3 protein: CASSLGSGGAVETQYF

J gene: TRBJ2-3
V gene: TRBV4-2
clone size: few
D gene: TRBD2
CDR3 DNA: TGTGCCAGCAGCCAAGACGGGGGGAGGGCCATCACAGATACGCAGTATTTT
CDR3 protein: CASSQDGGRAITDTQYF

J gene: TRBJ2-2
V gene: TRBV20-1
clone size: NA
D gene: NA
CDR3 DNA: TGCAGTGCTAGGGCTAGCGTAGGGACCGCCGGGGAGCTGTTTTTT
CDR3 protein: CSARASVGTAGELFF

J gene: TRBJ2-5
V gene: TRBV29-1
clone size: many
D gene: TRBD2
CDR3 DNA: TGCAGCGCTGGAGGGACTAGCGGGAGACGACAAGAGACCCAGTACTTC
CDR3 protein: CSAGGTSGRRQETQYF

J gene: TRBJ1-6
V gene: TRBV18
clone size: NA
D gene: NA
CDR3 DNA: TGTGCCAGCTCACCACGGGAGAGCTCCTATAATTCACCCCTCCACTTT
CDR3 protein: CASSPRESSYNSPLHF

J gene: TRBJ2-3
V gene: TRBV28
clone size: few
D gene: NA
CDR3 DNA: TGTGCCAGCAGTTCTCTAAGGACAGATCCGATCTATACGCAGTATTTT
CDR3 protein: CASSSLRTDPIYTQYF

J gene: TRBJ2-3
V gene: TRBV28
clone size: few
D gene: NA
CDR3 DNA: TGTGCCAGCAGTTTGGAGGGGGCTGCGACAGATACGCAGTATTTT
CDR3 protein: CASSLEGAATDTQYF

J gene: TRBJ2-5
V gene: TRBV5-1
clone size: few
D gene: TRBD2
CDR3 DNA: TGCGCCAGCAGCTTGGCCAGTCTAGCGGGAGAAGAGACCCAGTACTTC
CDR3 protein: CASSLASLAGEETQYF

J gene: TRBJ2-3
V gene: TRBV20-1
clone size: NA
D gene: TRBD2
CDR3 DNA: TGCAGTGCTTTCCAGCGGGAGAAAAGCACAGATACGCAGTATTTT
CDR3 protein: CSAFQREKSTDTQYF

J gene: TRBJ2-5
V gene: TRBV10-3
clone size: many
D gene: TRBD2
CDR3 DNA: TGTGCCATCAGTGAGTCGACGGTATCGGGAGGAGAGACCCAGTACTTC
CDR3 protein: CAISESTVSGGETQYF

J gene: TRBJ2-5
V gene: TRBV7-2
clone size: few
D gene: TRBD1
CDR3 DNA: TGTGCCAGCAGCTTACCGGGACAGGGTGGCCAAGAGACCCAGTACTTC
CDR3 protein: CASSLPGQGGQETQYF

J gene: TRBJ2-1
V gene: TRBV24-1
clone size: NA
D gene: TRBD2
CDR3 DNA: TGTGCCACCAGTGACCACGCCGGGACTAGCGGCTACAATGAGCAGTTCTTC
CDR3 protein: CATSDHAGTSGYNEQFF